This T cell receptor beta chain came from a study of blood T cells in healthy people across ages. Study in general: The capture of about one barcoded beta molecule per two T cells was achieved by template switching.

A second PCR, run for about 6 to 11 cycles, used a sample-barcoded 5' primer plus a J-beta primer mix. From the 5' RACE reads, TCRdb called clonotypes with MiXCR, one entry per CDR3 protein. The sample shows roughly 680,000 distinct CDR3 sequences, more than 45% of them seen only once. In its sample, this clonotype was seen a few times. V lost 1 base, J lost 4 bases, and 4 bases lay in between. This CDR3 has 12 residues. The chain joins TRBV12-3 or TRBV12-4 to TRBJ2-5; no firm D call. This sequence originates from a woman over 75 in good health. The material sequenced was blood. The CDR3 bases are TGTGCCAGCAGTTTAGAGAGAGAGACCCAGTACTTC. The encoded protein is CASSLERETQYF.